This entry describes one T cell receptor (beta chain). This sample is drawn from a study of CD4 T cells in relation to SARS-CoV-2 and coronaviruses. Some clones are missing from TCRdb's copy, which holds only in-frame ones; the method was immunoSEQ multiplex PCR. The sample contains about 56,000 clones, about 91% of which appear only once. Per germline, CDR1 SGHAT and CDR2 FQNNGV. Trimming took 0 bases from V and 3 from J; bases not matched to a gene: 6. The CDR3 covers 16 residues. The specimen sequenced was naive CD4+ T cells from PBMCs. The subset here: naive CD4+ T cells isolated by negative enrichment. The genes are TRBV11-2 and TRBJ2-7; 9 bases map to TRBD2. This clonotype originated in an adult with COVID-19. The DNA of the CDR3 is TGTGCCAGCAGCTTAGATTCCTTGACTAGCGGCTACGAGCAGTACTTC. It codes for CASSLDSLTSGYEQYF. The complete variable domain, with remaining parts taken from reference TRBV11-2 and TRBJ2-7, reads EAGVAQSPRYKIIEKRQSVAFWCNPISGHATLYWYQQILGQGPKLLIQFQNNGVVDDSQLPKDRFSAERLKGVDSTLKIQPAKLEDSAVYLCASSLDSLTSGYEQYFGPGTRLTVT.